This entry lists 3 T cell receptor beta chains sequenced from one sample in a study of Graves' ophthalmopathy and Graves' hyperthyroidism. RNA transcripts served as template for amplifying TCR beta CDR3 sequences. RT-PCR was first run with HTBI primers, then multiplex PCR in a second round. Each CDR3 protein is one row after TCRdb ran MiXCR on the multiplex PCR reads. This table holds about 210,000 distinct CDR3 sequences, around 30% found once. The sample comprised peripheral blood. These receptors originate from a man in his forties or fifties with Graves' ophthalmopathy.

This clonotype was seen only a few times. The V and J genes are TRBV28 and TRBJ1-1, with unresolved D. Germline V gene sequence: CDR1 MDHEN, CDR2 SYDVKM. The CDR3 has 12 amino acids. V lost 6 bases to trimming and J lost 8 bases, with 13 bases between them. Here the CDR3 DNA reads TGTGCCAGCAGCCTCGAGGGATTCGAAGCTTTCTTT. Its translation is CASSLEGFEAFF.

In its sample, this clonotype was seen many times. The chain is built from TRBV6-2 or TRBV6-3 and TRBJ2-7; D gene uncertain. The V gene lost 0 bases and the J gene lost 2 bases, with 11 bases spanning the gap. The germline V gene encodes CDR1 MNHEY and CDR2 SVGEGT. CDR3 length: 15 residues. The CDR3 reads CASSYSERVPYEQYF. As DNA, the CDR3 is TGTGCCAGCAGTTACTCGGAAAGGGTCCCCTACGAGCAGTACTTC.

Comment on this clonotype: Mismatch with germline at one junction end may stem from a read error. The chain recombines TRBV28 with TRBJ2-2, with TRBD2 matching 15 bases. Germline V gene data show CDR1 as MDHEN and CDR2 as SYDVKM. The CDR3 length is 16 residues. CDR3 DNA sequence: TGTACCAGCAGGCCCGGACTAGCGGGGGGGATCGGGGAGCTGTTTTTT. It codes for CTSRPGLAGGIGELFF.